This entry lists 17 T cell receptor beta chains sequenced from one sample in a study of identical twins. MiXCR, run by TCRdb on the 5' RACE reads, gives a single entry per CDR3 protein. The data hold 1.5 million to 2 million distinct CDR3 sequences, with less than 40% observed a single time. What was sequenced was cord blood. The origin of the receptors is a newborn girl in good health.

In this sample, this clonotype turned up a few times. The rearrangement joins TRBV21-1 to TRBJ2-7; whether TRBD2, the table's D call, matches the DNA was not checked. TRBV21-1 is marked as a pseudogene. This CDR3 is 14 amino acids long. The CDR3 sequence: CASSKPLPGNEQYF. The CDR3 nucleotides are TGTGCCAGCAGCAAACCCCTCCCAGGTAACGAGCAGTACTTC.

The chain is built from TRBV20-1 and TRBJ1-1; 8 bases are a match to TRBD1. CDR1 DFQATT and CDR2 SNEGSKA come from the germline V gene (reference sequence). V lost 0 bases, J lost 2 bases, and 5 bases stayed unmatched. The CDR3 runs 15 residues. Here the CDR3 DNA reads TGCAGTGCTAGAGAACTGGGACAGGCAAACACTGAAGCTTTCTTT. Translating it yields CSARELGQANTEAFF.

The genes are TRBV20-1 and TRBJ2-1; 9 positions match TRBD1. V lost 6 bases to trimming and J lost 4 bases; unmatched junction nucleotides: 10. The CDR3 consists of 15 residues. Germline CDR1 DFQATT, CDR2 SNEGSKA (reference sequence). Here the CDR3 DNA reads TGCAGTGCCGGGGACAGGGCTTTAGCTTACAATGAGCAGTTCTTC. Translation: CSAGDRALAYNEQFF.

This clonotype has more than one count but fewer than ten. The rearrangement links TRBV2 to TRBJ1-2; 7 nucleotides line up with TRBD1. Germline CDR1 reads SNHLY; CDR2 reads FYNNEI. The CDR3 is made up of 14 amino acids. Trimming removed 1 base from V and 8 bases from J; junction bases left unmatched: 7. The CDR3: CASSEGRRGPGYTF. In nucleotides, the CDR3 is TGTGCCAGCAGTGAAGGCCGAAGGGGGCCAGGCTACACCTTC.

This clonotype was detected only a few times. J is TRBJ1-1 and V is TRBV12-3 or TRBV12-4; possible D gene TRBD1, 6 bases. Trimming removed 7 bases from V and 7 bases from J, with 16 bases in between. There are 13 residues in the CDR3. CDR3 region: CASILEGDLEAFF. The CDR3 region has the DNA TGTGCCAGCATTCTGGAGGGGGACCTTGAAGCTTTCTTT.

Details on this clonotype: A much more abundant neighbour one base away suggests this may be a read error. The chain joins TRBV4-1 to TRBJ1-5; TRBD1 matches at 10 bases. CDR3 length: 15 residues. CDR1 is MGHRA, CDR2 YSYEKL, per germline. CDR3 protein: CASSQDGQGGQPQNF. The CDR3 DNA reads TGCGCCAGCAGCCAAGATGGACAGGGGGGTCAGCCCCAGAATTTT.

The sample holds a few counts of this clonotype. This chain connects TRBV3-1 to TRBJ2-5; no definite D call. The germline V gene has CDR1 LGHDT and CDR2 YNNKEL (reference sequence). V was cut by 4 bases and J by 1 base, with 22 bases left in between. This CDR3 is 18 amino acids long. The CDR3 coding sequence is TGTGCCAGCAGCCCAGATGACCCAACCCGCTTAACCCAAGAGACCCAGTACTTC. It specifies CASSPDDPTRLTQETQYF.

The chain uses TRBV3-1 and TRBJ2-3; no definite D call. V lost 4 bases to trimming and J lost 7 bases, with 12 bases between them. This CDR3 spans 13 amino acids. Germline-derived CDR1 and CDR2 are LGHDT and YNNKEL (reference sequence). CDR3 in amino acids: CASSPPTRNTQYF. The CDR3 region has the DNA TGTGCCAGCAGCCCGCCGACCCGAAATACGCAGTATTTT.

In regard to this clonotype: Relative to the germline gene, one junction end is altered; a read error may explain this. V usage is TRBV9 and J usage is TRBJ1-6; 7 bases fit TRBD1. Germline CDR1 is SGDLS and CDR2 is YYNGEE. The CDR3 contains 15 residues. CDR3 coding DNA: TGTGCCAGCAGCGAAACAGGGGCAGGGTATTCGCCCCTCCACTTT. Amino acids: CASSETGAGYSPLHF.

This clonotype has more than one count but fewer than ten. The chain uses TRBV20-1 and TRBJ2-7; unclear D gene. Trimming left V 0 bases short and J 3 bases short, with 15 bases between. This CDR3 is 15 amino acids long. Germline loops: CDR1 DFQATT, CDR2 SNEGSKA (reference sequence). CDR3 in amino acids: CSARDSLTPIYEQYF. The CDR3 DNA reads TGCAGTGCTAGAGACTCGTTAACCCCGATCTACGAGCAGTACTTC.

A few counts support this clonotype. The chain couples TRBV7-9 to TRBJ2-1; possibly TRBD1 for D (6 bases). The V end was cut by 5 bases, the J end by 3 bases, with 23 bases between. The CDR3 loop spans 18 amino acids. CDR1 SEHNR and CDR2 FQNEAQ come from the germline V gene (reference sequence). CDR3: CASSRRGNRVQGYNEQFF. The CDR3 DNA is TGTGCCAGCAGCCGTCGGGGTAACCGGGTACAGGGCTACAATGAGCAGTTCTTC.

There are a few counts of this clonotype. This chain connects TRBV2 to TRBJ2-3, with a possible D match to TRBD1 (6 bases). CDR1 and CDR2 from the germline V gene are SNHLY and FYNNEI. Trimming stripped 6 bases from V and 0 bases from J, with 10 bases between. The CDR3 sequence is 14 residues long. CDR3 in DNA: TGTGCCAGCAGGGTACAGGGTAGCACAGATACGCAGTATTTT. Its protein is CASRVQGSTDTQYF. Combining the CDR3 with reference TRBV2 and TRBJ2-3 gives the whole variable domain EPEVTQTPSHQVTQMGQEVILRCVPISNHLYFYWYRQILGQKVEFLVSFYNNEISEKSEIFDDQFSVERPDGSNFTLKIRSTKLEDSAMYFCASRVQGSTDTQYFGPGTRLTVL.

This clonotype was seen just once. The rearrangement links TRBV7-2 to TRBJ2-2; TRBD2 agrees at 9 bases. Trimming removed 4 bases from V and 3 bases from J; junction bases left unmatched: 6. The CDR3 length is 16 residues. Per germline, CDR1 SGHTA and CDR2 FQGNSA. This CDR3 is CASSSPSGEYTGELFF. As DNA, the CDR3 is TGTGCCAGCAGCTCCCCTAGCGGGGAGTACACCGGGGAGCTGTTTTTT.

This clonotype was seen only a few times. This rearrangement joins TRBV20-1 to TRBJ2-1; either TRBD1 or TRBD2 may fit D (5 bases each). This CDR3 comprises 14 residues. Germline CDR1 is DFQATT and CDR2 is SNEGSKA (reference sequence). V was trimmed by 0 bases and J by 7 bases, leaving 13 bases between them. This CDR3 is CSARDFSGANEQFF. In nucleotides, the CDR3 is TGCAGTGCTAGAGATTTTTCCGGGGCGAATGAGCAGTTCTTC.

CDR3 bases: TGCGCCAGCAGCGCTAGCGGGAGGGCCTTGGATGAGCAGTTCTTC. Protein product: CASSASGRALDEQFF. V and J are TRBV5-1 and TRBJ2-1; 12 nucleotides line up with TRBD2. The CDR3 runs to 15 residues. CDR1 and CDR2 (germline): SGHRS, YFSETQ. The V gene end was trimmed by 4 bases and the J gene end by 8 bases; junction bases not matched to a gene: 7.

This clonotype was counted between two and nine times. This rearrangement joins TRBV14 to TRBJ1-4; the D gene is possibly TRBD1 (6 bases). Germline CDR1 and CDR2: SGHDN and FVKESK. This CDR3 region has 18 residues. V was clipped by 2 bases and J by 10 bases, with 26 bases between them. The CDR3 region has the DNA TGTGCCAGCAGCCAAACTGCGCCGGGCGTGGGGGCCGGAGGAAAACTGTTTTTT. Its translation is CASSQTAPGVGAGGKLFF.

The chain employs TRBV20-1 and TRBJ1-4, with unresolved D. CDR1 is DFQATT, CDR2 SNEGSKA, per germline (reference sequence). The germline V and J ends were trimmed by 5 bases and 0 bases, with 10 bases remaining between them. The CDR3 is 14 amino acids. CDR3 amino acids: CSALQTPTNEKLFF. CDR3 DNA: TGCAGTGCTCTACAGACACCAACTAATGAAAAACTGTTTTTT.